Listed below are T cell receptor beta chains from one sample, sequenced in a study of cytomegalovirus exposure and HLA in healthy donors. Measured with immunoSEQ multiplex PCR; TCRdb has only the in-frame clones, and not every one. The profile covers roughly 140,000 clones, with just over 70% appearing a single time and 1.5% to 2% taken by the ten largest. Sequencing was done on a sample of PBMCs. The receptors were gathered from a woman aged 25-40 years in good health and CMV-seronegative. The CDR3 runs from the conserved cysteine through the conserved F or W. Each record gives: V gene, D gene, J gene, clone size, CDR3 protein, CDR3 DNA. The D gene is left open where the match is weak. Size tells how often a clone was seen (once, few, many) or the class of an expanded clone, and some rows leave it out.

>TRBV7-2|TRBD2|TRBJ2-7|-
CASSWRKRDPFHEQYF
TGTGCCAGCAGCTGGAGGAAGCGGGACCCCTTCCACGAGCAGTACTTC
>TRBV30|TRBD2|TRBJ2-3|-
CAWSVQGGRATDTQYF
TGTGCCTGGAGTGTACAGGGCGGGAGGGCAACAGATACGCAGTATTTT
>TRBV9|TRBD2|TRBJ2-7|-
CASSVDGGRSEQYF
TGTGCCAGCAGCGTAGACGGCGGGAGGAGCGAGCAGTACTTC
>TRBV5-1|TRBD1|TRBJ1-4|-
CASSLGQGTGKLFF
TGCGCCAGCAGCTTGGGACAGGGGACGGGAAAACTGTTTTTT
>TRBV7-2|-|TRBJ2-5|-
CASSLDAGQETQYF
TGTGCCAGCAGCTTAGACGCAGGACAAGAGACCCAGTACTTC
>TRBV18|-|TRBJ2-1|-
CASSMESNYNEQFF
TGTGCCAGCTCAATGGAGAGTAACTACAATGAGCAGTTCTTC
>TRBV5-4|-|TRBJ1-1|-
CASSQQGTVEAFF
TGTGCCAGCAGCCAACAGGGTACGGTTGAAGCTTTCTTT
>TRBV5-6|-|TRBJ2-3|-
CASSLAPWGAFSGTQYF
TGTGCCAGCAGCTTGGCCCCCTGGGGAGCCTTCTCCGGTACGCAGTATTTT
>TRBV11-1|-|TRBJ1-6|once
CASRPSDRQPGSPLHF
TGTGCCAGCAGACCATCCGACAGACAGCCTGGATCACCCCTCCACTTT
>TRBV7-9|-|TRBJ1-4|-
CASSLNMGAEKLFF
TGTGCCAGCAGCTTGAACATGGGAGCTGAAAAACTGTTTTTT
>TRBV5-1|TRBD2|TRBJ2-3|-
CASRPTSGTDTQYF
TGCGCCAGCCGCCCGACTAGCGGGACTGATACGCAGTATTTT
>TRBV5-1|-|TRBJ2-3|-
CASSPGESTDTQYF
TGCGCCAGCAGCCCTGGAGAAAGCACAGATACGCAGTATTTT
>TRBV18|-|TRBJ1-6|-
CASSPGGEYNSPLHF
TGTGCCAGCTCACCGGGAGGAGAGTATAATTCACCCCTCCACTTT
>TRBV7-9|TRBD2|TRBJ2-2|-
CAYATGLAGGRGAGELFF
TGTGCCTACGCCACGGGACTAGCGGGGGGGCGTGGCGCCGGGGAGCTGTTTTTT
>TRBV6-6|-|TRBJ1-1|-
CASSLQGPTEAFF
TGTGCCAGCAGTTTACAGGGTCCCACTGAAGCTTTCTTT
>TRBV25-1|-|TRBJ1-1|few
CASSVLDRIEAFF
TGTGCCAGCAGTGTACTAGACAGGATAGAAGCTTTCTTT
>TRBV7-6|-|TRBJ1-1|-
CASSLREGAEAFF
TGTGCCAGCAGCTTACGTGAGGGGGCTGAAGCTTTCTTT
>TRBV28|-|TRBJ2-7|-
CASSPPPVAGPVAYYEQYF
TGTGCCAGCAGTCCCCCGCCGGTGGCAGGCCCCGTGGCTTACTACGAGCAGTACTTC
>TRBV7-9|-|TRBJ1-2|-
CASLRRDYPDYYGYTF
TGTGCCAGCCTTCGCAGGGACTACCCTGACTACTATGGCTACACCTTT
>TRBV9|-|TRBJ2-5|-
CASSVTVQGETQYF
TGTGCCAGCAGCGTGACTGTCCAGGGGGAGACCCAGTACTTC
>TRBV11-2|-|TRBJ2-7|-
CASLGRGYEQYF
TGTGCCAGCTTAGGGAGAGGCTACGAGCAGTACTTC
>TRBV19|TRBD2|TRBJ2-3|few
CASSPGLADTQYF
TGTGCCAGTAGCCCGGGACTAGCGGATACGCAGTATTTT
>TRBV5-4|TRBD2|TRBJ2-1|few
CASSYAGGGHNEQFF
TGTGCCAGCAGCTATGCGGGCGGGGGGCACAATGAGCAGTTCTTC
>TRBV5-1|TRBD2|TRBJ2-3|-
CASSTRLAGGADTQYF
TGCGCCAGCAGCACCCGACTAGCGGGAGGGGCAGATACGCAGTATTTT
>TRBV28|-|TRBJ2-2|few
CASSLGSSFAGELFF
TGTGCCAGCAGTTTAGGATCTAGTTTTGCCGGGGAGCTGTTTTTT
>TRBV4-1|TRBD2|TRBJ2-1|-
CASSPQLARGSYNEQFF
TGCGCCAGCAGCCCCCAACTAGCGAGGGGCTCCTACAATGAGCAGTTCTTC
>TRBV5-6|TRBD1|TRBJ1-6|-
CASSYGTGNSPLHF
TGTGCCAGCAGCTATGGGACAGGGAATTCACCCCTCCACTTT
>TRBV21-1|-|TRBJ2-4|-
CATQNRAKNIQYF
TGTGCCACCCAGAACCGAGCCAAAAACATTCAGTACTTC
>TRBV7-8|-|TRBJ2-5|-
CASSRPRGGAVVDFSLQETQYF
TGTGCCAGCAGCAGACCCCGTGGGGGCGCAGTCGTGGACTTCAGTCTCCAAGAGACCCAGTACTTC
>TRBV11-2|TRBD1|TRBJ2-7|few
CASSLPAGTATAYEQYF
TGTGCCAGCAGCTTACCCGCCGGGACAGCTACGGCCTACGAGCAGTACTTC
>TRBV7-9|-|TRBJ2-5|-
CASSSGTHGGTQYF
TGTGCCAGCAGCTCCGGGACTCACGGCGGGACCCAGTACTTC
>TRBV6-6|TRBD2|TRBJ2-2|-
CASGGGGVRGTGELFF
TGTGCCAGCGGGGGGGGAGGGGTGCGAGGCACCGGGGAGCTGTTTTTT
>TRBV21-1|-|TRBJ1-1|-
CASDSAGGHTEAFF
TGTGCCAGCGATAGCGCAGGGGGTCACACTGAAGCTTTCTTT
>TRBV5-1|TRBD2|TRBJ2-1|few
CASSLLGREGLDEQFF
TGCGCCAGCAGCCTCCTAGGGCGGGAGGGCTTGGATGAGCAGTTCTTC
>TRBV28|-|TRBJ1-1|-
CASSSRKNTEAFF
TGTGCCAGCAGTTCCCGTAAGAACACTGAAGCTTTCTTT
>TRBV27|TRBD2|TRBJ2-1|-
CASSFTSGRAPLF
TGTGCCAGCAGTTTTACGAGCGGGAGGGCCCCGCTCTTC
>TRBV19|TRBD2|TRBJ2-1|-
CASSIHGGAINEQFF
TGTGCCAGTAGTATTCACGGGGGGGCCATCAATGAGCAGTTCTTC
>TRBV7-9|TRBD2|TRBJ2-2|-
CSSSRMRGSDGELFF
TGTTCCAGCAGCCGAATGCGGGGGTCTGACGGGGAGCTGTTTTTT
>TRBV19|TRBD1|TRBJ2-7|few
CASSTRQGARSEQYF
TGTGCCAGTAGTACCCGACAGGGGGCGCGGAGCGAGCAGTACTTC
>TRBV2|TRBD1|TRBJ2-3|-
CASKDREVTDTQYF
TGTGCCAGCAAGGACAGGGAAGTCACAGATACGCAGTATTTT
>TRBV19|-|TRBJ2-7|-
CASSRRGQYEQYF
TGTGCCAGTAGTAGGAGGGGACAGTACGAGCAGTACTTC
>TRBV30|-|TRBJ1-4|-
CAWSDGVATNEKLFF
TGTGCCTGGAGTGACGGAGTTGCAACTAATGAAAAACTGTTTTTT
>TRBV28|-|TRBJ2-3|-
CASLSSNGFLTDTQYF
TGTGCCAGCCTCTCTTCTAACGGGTTCCTCACAGATACGCAGTATTTT
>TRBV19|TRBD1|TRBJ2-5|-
CATRQGAEETQYF
TGTGCCACTAGACAGGGGGCGGAGGAGACCCAGTACTTC
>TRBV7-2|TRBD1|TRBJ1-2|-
CASSSPGTGFEGYTF
TGTGCCAGCAGCTCCCCGGGGACAGGGTTTGAGGGCTACACCTTC
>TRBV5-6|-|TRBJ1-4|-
CASSLAVGADGSFF
TGTGCCAGCAGCTTGGCCGTAGGGGCGGACGGATCGTTTTTT
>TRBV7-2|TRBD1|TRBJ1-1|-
CASSLVGTANTEAFF
TGTGCCAGCAGCTTAGTCGGGACAGCGAACACTGAAGCTTTCTTT
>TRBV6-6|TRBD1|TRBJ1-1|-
CASTTGTGDKAFF
TGTGCCAGCACCACCGGGACAGGGGATAAAGCTTTCTTT
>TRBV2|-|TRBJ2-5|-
CASSEREETQYF
TGTGCCAGCAGTGAACGGGAAGAGACCCAGTACTTC
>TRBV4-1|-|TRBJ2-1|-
CASTPWVGAGNEQFF
TGCGCCAGCACCCCTTGGGTAGGTGCGGGCAATGAGCAGTTCTTC
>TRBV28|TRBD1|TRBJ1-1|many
CASRRQGITEAFF
TGTGCCAGCAGACGACAGGGGATCACTGAAGCTTTCTTT
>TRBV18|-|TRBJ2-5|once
CASSPGSVGLQETQYF
TGTGCCAGCTCACCGGGCTCAGTGGGACTCCAAGAGACCCAGTACTTC
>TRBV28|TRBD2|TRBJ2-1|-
CASSFFASGGGNEQFF
TGTGCCAGCAGTTTCTTCGCGTCGGGAGGGGGCAATGAGCAGTTCTTC
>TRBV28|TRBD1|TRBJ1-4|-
CASSRDRGATNEKLFF
TGTGCCAGCAGTAGGGACAGGGGAGCAACTAATGAAAAACTGTTTTTT
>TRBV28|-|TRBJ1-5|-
CASSHTSRAYSNQPQHF
TGTGCCAGCAGTCACACCTCTAGAGCCTATAGCAATCAGCCCCAGCATTTT